This T cell receptor beta chain was sequenced for a study of PD-L1 blockade in urothelial cancer. Overall study: At 3 weeks after treatment start (second dose) and again at 6 weeks, blood was analyzed.

Time point denoted: peripheral blood 6 weeks after treatment start. Patients suffered from locally advanced or metastatic urothelial carcinoma. Sequenced by immunoSEQ multiplex PCR; TCRdb stores in-frame clones only, minus some. The sample has around 24,000 clones, more than 65% seen once. This specimen was PBMCs, taken around atezolizumab (anti-PD-L1) treatment. The sequence was obtained from a man between 65 and 79 years old with urothelial cancer.

CDR3 nucleotide sequence: TGTGCCAGCAGTTTTTCGGGACTAGTGGGCCCGAACGATACGCAGTATTTT. It yields the protein CASSFSGLVGPNDTQYF. The chain is built from TRBV27 and TRBJ2-3, with TRBD2 identical over 8 bases. CDR1 is MNHEY, CDR2 SMNVEV, per germline (reference sequence). The trim removed 3 bases at V and 6 bases at J, leaving 14 bases unmatched. CDR3 size: 17 residues.